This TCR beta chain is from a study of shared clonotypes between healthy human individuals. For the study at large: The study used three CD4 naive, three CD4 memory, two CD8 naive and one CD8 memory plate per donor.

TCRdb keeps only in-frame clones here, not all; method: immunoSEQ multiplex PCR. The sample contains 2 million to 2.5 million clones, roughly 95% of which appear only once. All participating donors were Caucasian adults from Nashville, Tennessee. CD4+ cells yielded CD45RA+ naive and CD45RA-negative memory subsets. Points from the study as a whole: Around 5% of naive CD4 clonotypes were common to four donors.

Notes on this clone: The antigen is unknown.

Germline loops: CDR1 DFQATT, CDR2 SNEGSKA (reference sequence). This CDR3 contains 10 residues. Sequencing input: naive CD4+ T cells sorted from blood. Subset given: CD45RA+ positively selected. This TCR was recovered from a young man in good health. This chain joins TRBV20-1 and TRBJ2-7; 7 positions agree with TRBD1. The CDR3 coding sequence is TGCAGGATATCGACAGGGATTGAGTACTTC. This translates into CRISTGIEYF.